Given below is one T cell receptor (beta chain) in context. Its antigen is as yet unknown. This specimen comes from a study of monozygotic twins with inflammatory bowel disease. Per the germline V gene, CDR1 is MNHEY and CDR2 is SVGAGI. The CDR3 spans 16 residues. Study outcomes and limitations: Neither one strong signal nor one clonotype associated with IBD was supported. Against healthy co-twins, IBD patients had lower TCRbeta diversity (measured by inverse Simpson).

Template switching appended UMIs that held a 6-nucleotide sample barcode. TCRdb reprocessed the 5' RACE reads and reports one entry per CDR3 protein, with no DNA. Here the sample table reports a few hundred thousand distinct CDR3 sequences. This sequence originates from a human donor with ulcerative colitis or Crohn's disease, or a healthy co-twin of an affected twin (not recorded which). V gene TRBV6-5 combines with J gene TRBJ1-1; TCRdb indicates TRBD1, and absent DNA this call remains unverified. Material for sequencing was blood. The CDR3 loop reads CASSYHRGGWNTEAFF.